The 20 T cell receptor beta chains given below trace back to one sample, sequenced in a study of blood T cell repertoires in COVID-19. Only in-frame clones appear in the TCRdb table, and some are missing; sequencing was by immunoSEQ multiplex PCR. Counted here are under 200,000 clones, around four fifths occurring once; the ten biggest clones make up 8% to 9.5%. Sequencing was performed on peripheral blood. The receptors here all came from a woman older than 75 with active or convalescent COVID-19.

The chain joins TRBV27 to TRBJ1-2; weak D call: TRBD1 (5 bases). Deletions cut 2 bases from V and 9 bases from J, with 10 bases between. Germline loops: CDR1 MNHEY, CDR2 SMNVEV (reference sequence). The CDR3 is 12 residues long. CDR3 loop: CASSLAGYSYTF. CDR3 sequence (DNA): TGTGCCAGCAGTTTAGCAGGGTACAGCTACACCTTC.

V is TRBV6-5 and J is TRBJ1-2, with D maybe TRBD1 (6 bases). Trimming removed 6 bases at V and 6 bases at J, with 17 bases between. The CDR3 has 14 amino acids. Germline V gene lookup returns CDR1 MNHEY and CDR2 SVGAGI. CDR3 loop: CASRVLTGFHGYTF. CDR3 in DNA: TGTGCCAGCAGAGTACTTACAGGGTTCCATGGCTACACCTTC.

This clone was seen a single time. The J gene is TRBJ1-1, the V gene TRBV19; TRBD1 is a possible D gene (6 bases). Germline values: CDR1 LNHDA, CDR2 SQIVND (reference sequence). Trimming pared 8 bases from V and 6 bases from J, leaving 19 bases between. The CDR3 covers 14 residues. This CDR3 is CASGDTPIRAEAFF. CDR3 in DNA: TGTGCCAGTGGGGACACTCCTATTAGGGCTGAAGCTTTCTTT.

The chain employs TRBV3-1 (or the pseudogene TRBV3-2) and TRBJ1-1, with 7 bases identical to TRBD1. This CDR3 has 14 amino acids. V was pared by 2 bases and J by 4 bases, with 4 bases of the junction left unmatched. Germline V gene sequence: CDR1 LGHDT, CDR2 YNNKEL (reference sequence). DNA for the CDR3: TGTGCCAGCAGCCAAAAGGGGGCGAGCACTGAAGCTTTCTTT. This codes for CASSQKGASTEAFF.

This chain connects TRBV6-6 to TRBJ1-2; 8 bases line up with TRBD1. Trimming took 5 bases from V and 8 from J; bases not matched to a gene: 7. The CDR3 covers 13 residues. Germline lookup yields CDR1 MNHNY and CDR2 SVGAGI (reference sequence). CDR3 sequence: CASSHTQGAGYTF. The CDR3 DNA is TGTGCCAGCAGTCACACTCAGGGGGCGGGCTACACCTTC.

V gene TRBV12-3 or TRBV12-4 combines with J gene TRBJ2-2; 7 bases are a match to TRBD1. The CDR3 is 11 residues long. With V trimmed by 10 bases and J by 7 bases, 3 bases remained unmatched. For the CDR3, the DNA is TGTGCCAACGGACAGGACGGGGAGCTGTTTTTT. Encoded protein: CANGQDGELFF.

The chain combines TRBV9 with TRBJ1-6, with no clear D. V was pared by 0 bases and J by 10 bases, with 8 bases between. This CDR3 contains 13 residues. Germline lookup yields CDR1 SGDLS and CDR2 YYNGEE. The DNA of the CDR3 is TGTGCCAGCAGCGTAGAACTTTGGTCACCCCTCCACTTT. This encodes CASSVELWSPLHF.

There are a few counts of this clone. The J gene is TRBJ2-7, the V gene TRBV4-3, with D possibly matching TRBD2 (5 bases). The germline V and J ends were trimmed by 1 base and 3 bases, with 7 bases remaining between them. Germline V lookup: CDR1 LGHNA, CDR2 YSLEER. The CDR3 spans 13 residues. Written as DNA, the CDR3 is TGCGCCAGCAGCCAAGTGGGGAGCTACGAGCAGTACTTC. Translating gives CASSQVGSYEQYF.

This chain uses TRBV9 with TRBJ1-4; D uncertain. The CDR3 loop spans 14 amino acids. V lost 0 bases and J 8 bases, leaving 11 bases between the germline ends. The germline V gene encodes CDR1 SGDLS and CDR2 YYNGEE. DNA of the CDR3: TGTGCCAGCAGCGTAGGGCAGGCTCCAGAAAAACTGTTTTTT. Amino acids: CASSVGQAPEKLFF. Looking up the rest from reference TRBV9 and TRBJ1-4 gives the full variable domain: DSGVTQTPKHLITATGQRVTLRCSPRSGDLSVYWYQQSLDQGLQFLIQYYNGEERAKGNILERFSAQQFPDLHSELNLSSLELGDSALYFCASSVGQAPEKLFFGSGTQLSVL.

The rearrangement uses TRBV9 and TRBJ2-7; D may be TRBD1 (6 bases). Trimming pared 4 bases from V and 1 base from J, leaving 15 bases between. The germline V gene has CDR1 SGDLS and CDR2 YYNGEE. The CDR3 loop spans 15 amino acids. The CDR3 nucleotides read TGTGCCAGCAGCCTTACAGGACAGCTATCCTACGAGCAGTACTTC. It encodes CASSLTGQLSYEQYF.

This clone was counted a single time. The chain has TRBV30 and TRBJ1-3; D unclear. V lost 3 bases and J lost 4, with 16 bases in between. Germline-derived CDR1 and CDR2 are GTSNPN and SVGIG (reference sequence). This CDR3 has 15 amino acids. CDR3 sequence reads: CAWSPKEAQGNTIYF. The DNA for the CDR3 is TGTGCCTGGAGCCCCAAGGAGGCACAAGGAAACACCATATATTTT.

This chain links TRBV10-1 with TRBJ2-7, with D unresolved. This CDR3 has 14 residues. Trimming removed 0 bases from V and 3 bases from J, with 9 bases in between. Per germline, CDR1 WNHNN and CDR2 SYGVQD (reference sequence). CDR3 coding DNA: TGCGCCAGCAGTGAGTCGGGCAGTATCTACGAGCAGTACTTC. It codes for CASSESGSIYEQYF.

This clone has only one observation. The chain has TRBV5-6 and TRBJ1-2; D perhaps matches TRBD1 (6 bases). V was clipped by 2 bases and J by 1 base, with 9 bases between them. The CDR3 sequence is 14 residues long. The V gene's germline CDR1 is SGHDT and CDR2 YYEEEE. The CDR3 DNA sequence: TGTGCCAGCAGCTTTACAGGGATTAACTATGGCTACACCTTC. It specifies CASSFTGINYGYTF.

V gene TRBV10-3 combines with J gene TRBJ2-7, with D perhaps TRBD1 (7 bases). Trimming pared 2 bases from V and 2 bases from J, leaving 22 bases between. Per germline, CDR1 ENHRY and CDR2 SYGVKD. The length of the CDR3 is 18 residues. As DNA, the CDR3 is TGTGCCATCAGTGAGGCTGTACAAGGGTCAGGGGGGACCTACGAGCAGTACTTC. Its translation: CAISEAVQGSGGTYEQYF.

V is TRBV7-2 and J is TRBJ1-5, with no clear D. Germline values: CDR1 SGHTA, CDR2 FQGNSA. V shed 1 base and J shed 9 bases, with 13 bases lying between them. The CDR3 consists of 14 residues. The chain's CDR3 is CASSLVQAPRPQHF. The CDR3 nucleotides are TGTGCCAGCAGCTTAGTTCAGGCTCCACGGCCCCAGCATTTT.

V is TRBV14 and J is TRBJ1-2; D gene unclear. This CDR3 spans 13 amino acids. Trimming cost V 0 bases and J 4 bases, with 6 bases left between them. From germline, CDR1 is SGHDN and CDR2 FVKESK. CDR3 sequence reads: CASSQEPLYGYTF. CDR3 DNA sequence: TGTGCCAGCAGCCAAGAACCACTCTATGGCTACACCTTC.

The J gene is TRBJ2-7, the V gene TRBV4-3; 11 bases fit TRBD1. There are 15 residues in the CDR3. Germline lookup yields CDR1 LGHNA and CDR2 YSLEER. J lost 4 bases, V lost 3 bases, and 5 bases had no gene match. The CDR3 nucleotides are TGCGCCAGCAGCCACACCGGGACAGGGGGTTACGAGCAGTACTTC. The encoded protein is CASSHTGTGGYEQYF.

The chain combines TRBV7-9 with TRBJ1-2; no clear D. Germline values: CDR1 SEHNR, CDR2 FQNEAQ (reference sequence). Trimming took 1 base from V and 8 from J, leaving 14 bases between them. The CDR3 sequence is 14 residues long. CDR3 DNA: TGTGCCAGCAGCTTAGAGGAGGCCCCTTGGGGCTACACCTTC. Translating it yields CASSLEEAPWGYTF.

The chain carries TRBV5-1 and TRBJ1-4; 10 bases map to TRBD1. Trimming at V came to 0 bases and at J to 3 bases, leaving 11 bases not matched to a gene. This CDR3 has 19 amino acids. CDR1 SGHRS and CDR2 YFSETQ come from the germline V gene. The CDR3 here is CASSLGGQGVPRPNEKLFF. The CDR3 bases are TGCGCCAGCAGCTTGGGTGGACAGGGGGTGCCCAGGCCTAATGAAAAACTGTTTTTT. Full variable domain (remainder filled in from reference TRBV5-1 and TRBJ1-4): KAGVTQTPRYLIKTRGQQVTLSCSPISGHRSVSWYQQTPGQGLQFLFEYFSETQRNKGNFPGRFSGRQFSNSRSEMNVSTLELGDSALYLCASSLGGQGVPRPNEKLFFGSGTQLSVL.

The gene calls are TRBV5-4 and TRBJ1-2; weak D call: TRBD1 (5 bases). The V end was cut by 4 bases, the J end by 3 bases, with 16 bases between. Looked up from germline, CDR1 is SGHNT and CDR2 is YYREEE (reference sequence). The CDR3 loop spans 15 amino acids. The CDR3 nucleotides read TGTGCCAGCAGCCATCCTTCTGACAGTCACTATGGCTACACCTTC. Its protein is CASSHPSDSHYGYTF.